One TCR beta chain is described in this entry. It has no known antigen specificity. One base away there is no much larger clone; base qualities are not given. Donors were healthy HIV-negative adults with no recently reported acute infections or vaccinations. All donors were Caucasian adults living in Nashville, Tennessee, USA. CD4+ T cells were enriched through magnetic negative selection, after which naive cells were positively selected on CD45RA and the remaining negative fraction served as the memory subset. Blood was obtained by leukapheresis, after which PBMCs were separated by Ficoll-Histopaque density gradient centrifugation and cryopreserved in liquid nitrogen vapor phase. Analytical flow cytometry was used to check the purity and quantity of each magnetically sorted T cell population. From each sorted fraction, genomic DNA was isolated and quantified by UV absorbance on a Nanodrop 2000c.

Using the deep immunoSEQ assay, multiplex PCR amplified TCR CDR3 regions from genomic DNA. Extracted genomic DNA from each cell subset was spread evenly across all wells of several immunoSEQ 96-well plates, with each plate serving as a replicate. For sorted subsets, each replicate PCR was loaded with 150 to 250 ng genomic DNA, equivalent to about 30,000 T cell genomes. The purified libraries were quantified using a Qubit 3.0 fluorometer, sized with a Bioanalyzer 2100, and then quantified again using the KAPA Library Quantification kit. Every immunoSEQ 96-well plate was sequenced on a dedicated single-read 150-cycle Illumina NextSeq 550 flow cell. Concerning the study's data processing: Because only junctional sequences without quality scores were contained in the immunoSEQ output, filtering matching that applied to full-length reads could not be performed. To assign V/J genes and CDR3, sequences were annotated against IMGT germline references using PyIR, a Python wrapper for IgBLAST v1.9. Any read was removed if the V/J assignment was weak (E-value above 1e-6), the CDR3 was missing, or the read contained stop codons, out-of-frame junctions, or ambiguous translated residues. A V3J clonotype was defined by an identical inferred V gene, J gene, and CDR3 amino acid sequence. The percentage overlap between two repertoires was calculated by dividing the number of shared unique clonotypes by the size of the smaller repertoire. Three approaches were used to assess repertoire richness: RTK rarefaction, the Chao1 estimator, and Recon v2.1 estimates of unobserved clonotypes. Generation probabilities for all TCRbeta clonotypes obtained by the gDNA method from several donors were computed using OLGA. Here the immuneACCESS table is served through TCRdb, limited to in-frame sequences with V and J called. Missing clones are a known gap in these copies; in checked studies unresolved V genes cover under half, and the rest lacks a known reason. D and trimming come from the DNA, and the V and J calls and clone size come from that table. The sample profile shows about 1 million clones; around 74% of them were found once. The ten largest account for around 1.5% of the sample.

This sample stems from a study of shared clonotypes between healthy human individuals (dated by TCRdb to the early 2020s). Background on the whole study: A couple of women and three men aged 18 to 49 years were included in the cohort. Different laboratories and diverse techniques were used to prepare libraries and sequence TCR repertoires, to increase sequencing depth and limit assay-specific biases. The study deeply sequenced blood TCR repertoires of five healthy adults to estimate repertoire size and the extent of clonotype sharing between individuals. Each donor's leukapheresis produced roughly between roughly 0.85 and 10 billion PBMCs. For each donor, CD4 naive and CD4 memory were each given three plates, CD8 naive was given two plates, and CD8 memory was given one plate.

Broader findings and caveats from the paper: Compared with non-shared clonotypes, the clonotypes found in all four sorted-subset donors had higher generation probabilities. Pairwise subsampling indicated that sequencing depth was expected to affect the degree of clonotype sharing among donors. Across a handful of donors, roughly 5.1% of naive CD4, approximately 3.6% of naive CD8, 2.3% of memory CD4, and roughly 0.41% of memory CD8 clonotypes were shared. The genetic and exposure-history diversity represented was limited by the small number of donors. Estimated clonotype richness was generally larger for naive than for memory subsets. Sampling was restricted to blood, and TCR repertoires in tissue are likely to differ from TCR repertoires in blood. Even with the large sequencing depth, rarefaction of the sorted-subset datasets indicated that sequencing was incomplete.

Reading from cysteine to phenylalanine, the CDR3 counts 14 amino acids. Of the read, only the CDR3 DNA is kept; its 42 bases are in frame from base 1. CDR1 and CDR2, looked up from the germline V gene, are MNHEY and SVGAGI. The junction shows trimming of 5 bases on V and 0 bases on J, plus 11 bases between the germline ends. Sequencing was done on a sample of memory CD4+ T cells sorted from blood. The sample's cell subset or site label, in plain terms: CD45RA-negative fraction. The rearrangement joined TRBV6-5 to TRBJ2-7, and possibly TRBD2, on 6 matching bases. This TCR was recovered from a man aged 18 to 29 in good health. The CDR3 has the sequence CASSQGLSSYEQYF. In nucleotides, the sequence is TGTGCCAGCAGTCAGGGACTTAGCTCCTACGAGCAGTACTTC.